The 6 T cell receptor beta chains reported below all come from one sample, sequenced in a study of cytomegalovirus exposure and HLA in healthy donors. A multiplex PCR was run with 60 Vbeta primers and 13 Jbeta primers. TCRdb keeps only in-frame clones here, not all; method: immunoSEQ multiplex PCR. Here the sample spans approximately 150,000 clones, 75% to 80% being singletons. Sequencing used PBMCs. Receptors were obtained from a woman in her 40s in good health and CMV-seropositive.

This sequence joins TRBV2 and TRBJ1-4, with a weak D call TRBD1 (6 bases). This CDR3 comprises 14 residues. The V end was cut by 4 bases, the J end by 4 bases, with 10 bases between. Germline V gives CDR1 SNHLY, CDR2 FYNNEI. The CDR3 loop reads CASSVNRDNEKLFF. For the CDR3, the DNA is TGTGCCAGCAGTGTCAACAGGGATAATGAAAAACTGTTTTTT. Full variable domain (remainder filled in from reference TRBV2 and TRBJ1-4): EPEVTQTPSHQVTQMGQEVILRCVPISNHLYFYWYRQILGQKVEFLVSFYNNEISEKSEIFDDQFSVERPDGSNFTLKIRSTKLEDSAMYFCASSVNRDNEKLFFGSGTQLSVL.

The chain recombines TRBV12-5 with TRBJ2-5; perhaps TRBD1 as D (5 bases). This CDR3 contains 17 residues. Germline CDR1 reads LGHNT; CDR2 reads FRNRAP. V gave up 3 bases and J gave up 3 bases, with 20 bases separating them. The CDR3 reads CASGFSISQAAEETQYF. CDR3 DNA sequence: TGTGCTAGTGGTTTTTCCATTTCACAGGCGGCCGAAGAGACCCAGTACTTC.

A few counts support this clone. V gene TRBV2 combines with J gene TRBJ1-2, with TRBD1 as a possible D gene (5 bases). CDR3 size: 14 residues. Germline CDR1 is SNHLY and CDR2 is FYNNEI. Trimming pared 7 bases from V and 8 bases from J, leaving 20 bases between. CDR3 DNA: TGTGCCAGCACCTGGGGTGGGGGGACGAGGGGCTACACCTTC. As protein: CASTWGGGTRGYTF.

With respect to this clone: The same CDR3 can be traced to other DNA sequences in this sample. This chain joins TRBV28 and TRBJ2-7, with D possibly being TRBD1 (5 bases). CDR1 and CDR2 from the germline V gene are MDHEN and SYDVKM. V lost 2 bases and J 3 bases, leaving 5 bases between the germline ends. This CDR3 has 12 residues. The DNA of the CDR3 is TGTGCCAGCAGTTTACAGGGCTACGAGCAGTACTTC. It codes for CASSLQGYEQYF.

The chain is built from TRBV9 and TRBJ2-5; 11 bases are a match to TRBD2. V lost 0 bases and J lost 5; bases outside the gene matches: 6. This CDR3 comprises 16 residues. CDR1 SGDLS and CDR2 YYNGEE come from the germline V gene. The CDR3 sequence is CASSVGLAGGLETQYF. The CDR3 DNA reads TGTGCCAGCAGCGTAGGCTTAGCGGGGGGGCTCGAGACCCAGTACTTC.

This clone came up once. The J gene is TRBJ1-5, the V gene TRBV6-1; D uncertain. The CDR3 spans 13 residues. With 10 bases removed from V and 3 bases from J, the gap between germline ends came to 13 bases. Germline values: CDR1 MNHNS, CDR2 SASEGT. CDR3 amino acids: CATMYSFNQPQHF. In nucleotides, the CDR3 is TGTGCCACCATGTACAGTTTCAATCAGCCCCAGCATTTT.